What follows describes a single T cell receptor beta chain. The entry originates in a study of blood T cell repertoires in COVID-19. Turning to the study itself: PBMCs, B-cell-depleted T cells, or T cells were the source of the cDNA or gDNA that made up the material.

In the original processing: Reference gene primer amplification in the assay estimated nucleated cell counts. Produced via immunoSEQ multiplex PCR; TCRdb's table is partial and in-frame only. V, J and clone size derive from that table, while D and trimming were established from the DNA sequence. Of roughly 400,000 clones in the sample, nearly 90% were seen once. Assignment of participants to cohorts was predicated upon participant-reported clinical history. During the 2 weeks before they entered the study, exposed participants had met someone with a PCR-confirmed or clinician-diagnosed COVID-19 case. Sequenced: PBMCs or T cells enriched from blood (not recorded which). This TCR was sampled from a woman in her late teens or twenties who had been exposed to COVID-19.

For the CDR3, the DNA is TGCGCCAGCAGTCCCGGGGGCAATCAGCCCCAGCATTTT. Residues: CASSPGGNQPQHF. The genes are TRBV10-1 and TRBJ1-5; no firm D call. This CDR3 spans 13 amino acids. V was trimmed by 5 bases and J by 2 bases, leaving 7 bases between them. Per the germline V gene, CDR1 is WNHNN and CDR2 is SYGVQD (reference sequence).